Included here is one TCR beta chain sequence, with context. The source of the sample is a study of control samples from healthy donors and cancer patients. Trimming at V came to 0 bases and at J to 4 bases, leaving 6 bases not matched to a gene. Germline CDR1 SGHRS, CDR2 YFSETQ. The CDR3 covers 16 residues. Assay used: immunoSEQ multiplex PCR; TCRdb lists only in-frame clones, some missing. The sample lists 150,000 or so clones, around 96% occurring once. What was sequenced was blood. The clonotype comes from a middle-aged man in good health. This chain connects TRBV5-1 to TRBJ2-1; 8 nucleotides line up with TRBD2. The CDR3 sequence is CASSLVAAGDYNEQFF. The CDR3 DNA reads as TGCGCCAGCAGCTTGGTCGCAGCGGGGGATTACAATGAGCAGTTCTTC.